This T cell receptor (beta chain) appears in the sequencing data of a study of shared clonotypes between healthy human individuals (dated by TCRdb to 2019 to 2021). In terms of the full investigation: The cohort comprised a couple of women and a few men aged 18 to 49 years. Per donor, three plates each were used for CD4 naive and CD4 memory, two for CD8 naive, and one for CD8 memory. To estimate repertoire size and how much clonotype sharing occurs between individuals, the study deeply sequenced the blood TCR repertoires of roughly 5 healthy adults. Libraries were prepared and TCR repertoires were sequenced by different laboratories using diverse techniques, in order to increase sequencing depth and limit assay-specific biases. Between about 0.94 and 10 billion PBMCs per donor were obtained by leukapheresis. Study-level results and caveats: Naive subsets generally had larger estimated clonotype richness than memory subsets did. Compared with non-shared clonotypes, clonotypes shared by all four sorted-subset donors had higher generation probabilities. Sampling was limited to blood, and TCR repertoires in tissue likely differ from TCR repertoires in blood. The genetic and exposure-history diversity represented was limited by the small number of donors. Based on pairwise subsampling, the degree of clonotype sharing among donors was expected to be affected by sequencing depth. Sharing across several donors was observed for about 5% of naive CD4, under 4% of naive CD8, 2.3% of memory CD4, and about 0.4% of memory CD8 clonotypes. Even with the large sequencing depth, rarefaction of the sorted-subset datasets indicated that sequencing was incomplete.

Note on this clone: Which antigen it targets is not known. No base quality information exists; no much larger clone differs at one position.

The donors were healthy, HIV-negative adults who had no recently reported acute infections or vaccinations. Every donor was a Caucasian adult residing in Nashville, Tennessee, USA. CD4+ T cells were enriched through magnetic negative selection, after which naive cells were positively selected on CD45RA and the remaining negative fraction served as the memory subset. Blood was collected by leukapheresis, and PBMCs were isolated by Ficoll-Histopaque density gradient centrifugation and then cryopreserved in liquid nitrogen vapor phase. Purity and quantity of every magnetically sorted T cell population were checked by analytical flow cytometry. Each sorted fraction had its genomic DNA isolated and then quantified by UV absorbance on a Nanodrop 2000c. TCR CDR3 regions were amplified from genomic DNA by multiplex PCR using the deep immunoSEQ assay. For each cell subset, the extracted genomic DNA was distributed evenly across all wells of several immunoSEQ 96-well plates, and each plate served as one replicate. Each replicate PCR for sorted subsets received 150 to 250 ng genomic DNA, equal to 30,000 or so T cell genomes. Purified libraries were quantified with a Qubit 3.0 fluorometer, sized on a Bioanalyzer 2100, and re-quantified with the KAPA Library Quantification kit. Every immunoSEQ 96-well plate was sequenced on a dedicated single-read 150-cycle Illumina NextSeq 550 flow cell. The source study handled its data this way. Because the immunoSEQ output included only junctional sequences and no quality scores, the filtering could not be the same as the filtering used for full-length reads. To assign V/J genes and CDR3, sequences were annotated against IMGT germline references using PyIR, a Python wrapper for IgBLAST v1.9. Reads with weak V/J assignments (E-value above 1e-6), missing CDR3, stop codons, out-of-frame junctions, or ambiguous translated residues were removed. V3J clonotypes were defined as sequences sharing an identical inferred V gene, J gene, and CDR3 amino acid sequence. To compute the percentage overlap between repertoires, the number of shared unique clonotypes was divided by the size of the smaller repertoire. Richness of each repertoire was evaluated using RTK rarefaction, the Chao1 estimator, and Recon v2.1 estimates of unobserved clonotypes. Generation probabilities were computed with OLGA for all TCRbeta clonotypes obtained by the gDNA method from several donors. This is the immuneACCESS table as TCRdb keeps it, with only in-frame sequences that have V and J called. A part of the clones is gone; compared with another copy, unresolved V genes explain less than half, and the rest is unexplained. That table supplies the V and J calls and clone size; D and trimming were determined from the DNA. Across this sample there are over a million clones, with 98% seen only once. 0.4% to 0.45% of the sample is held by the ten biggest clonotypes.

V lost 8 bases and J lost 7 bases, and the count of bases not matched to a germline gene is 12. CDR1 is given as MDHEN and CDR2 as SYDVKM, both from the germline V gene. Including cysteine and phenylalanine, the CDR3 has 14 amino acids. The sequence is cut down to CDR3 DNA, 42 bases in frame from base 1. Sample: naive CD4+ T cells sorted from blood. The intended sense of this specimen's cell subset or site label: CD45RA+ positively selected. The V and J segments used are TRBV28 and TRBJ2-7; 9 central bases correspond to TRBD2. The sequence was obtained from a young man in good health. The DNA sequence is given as TGTGCCAGCCTGGGACTAGCCGGCGCTACGGAGCAGTACTTC. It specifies CASLGLAGATEQYF.